The present TCR beta chain was sequenced within a study of T cells in localized non-small cell lung cancer (dated by TCRdb to the early 2020s). For the wider study: T cell repertoires of 236 early-stage NSCLC patients were analyzed, with tumors being compared against uninvolved tumor-adjacent lungs. The cohort consisted of approximately 240 treatment-naive NSCLC patients whose localized lung tumors had been resected. Of the NSCLC patients, 129 were male and about 97 were female, and the mean age was about 69 years. The study at large found these results: The highest T cell clonality was observed in uninvolved tumor-adjacent lung, where clonality exceeded that of tumor, suggesting that antigenic responses were more focused in uninvolved tumor-adjacent lung. Because multi-region tumor sequencing was not done, intratumor heterogeneity could not be ruled out. Because the study design was exploratory, TCR variables were selected using unadjusted p-values without false-discovery rate correction. A median of about 61 of the top 100 tumor clones turned up in the paired uninvolved adjacent lung, and 25 to 30 of those clones also ranked among the top 100 of that same adjacent lung. Longer overall survival was associated with higher T cell density in blood, whereas shorter survival was associated with higher clonality in adjacent lung.

At diagnosis, tumor, uninvolved tumor-adjacent lung and peripheral blood were collected and then preserved as a mix of FFPE and fresh-frozen material. Blood samples were analyzed as peripheral blood mononuclear cells for TCR repertoire profiling. The immunoSEQ Assay was used to sequence TCR beta CDR3 regions from DNA. Under the source paper's analysis protocol: To compute T cell density, TCR beta template counts were normalized to usable DNA, which was estimated by amplifying housekeeping genes. The preseqR package was used to estimate richness by extrapolating to 400,000 templates for PBMC samples and to 120,000 templates for tissue samples. Clonality was calculated as one minus Pielou's evenness. To identify tissue-enriched TCRs, differential abundance testing was run on productive amino-acid clonotypes with a minimum total count of 5 and an alpha of 0.1. The Jaccard Index and the Morisita Overlap Index were used to measure how much the repertoires overlapped between compartments. TCR beta CDR3s were clustered by GLIPH together with public tetramer-defined viral CDR3s, and at least three viral sequences plus V-gene enrichment were required for viral motifs. Entries here come from immuneACCESS through TCRdb and include only in-frame sequences with V and J called. Some clones fail to appear in such tables; in the studies checked, an unresolved V gene covers under half of the shortfall, and the cause of the remainder is unknown. From that table come the V and J calls and clone size; the DNA was used to work out D and trimming. The sample data list about 21,000 clones, and roughly 87% of these were observed just once. The ten largest clones take up 25% to 35% of the sample.

The V end gives up 4 bases and the J end 7 bases, leaving 18 bases in the junction not matched to a gene. For CDR1 and CDR2, the germline V gene lists SGHVS and FQNEAQ. From cysteine to phenylalanine, the CDR3 is 18 amino acids long. Just the 54-base CDR3 DNA is kept, in frame starting at base 1. With respect to this clone: It lacks a known antigen. Base qualities are missing; no much larger clone stands one base away.

Sequenced here: peripheral blood mononuclear cells, sampled before any cancer treatment. The chain couples TRBV7-8 to TRBJ2-5; TRBD1 agrees with 10 junctional bases. This TCR was recovered from a male donor at least 60 years old with stage II lung adenocarcinoma. The CDR3 protein is CASSSGTGTGAQWGTQYF. The nucleotide sequence is TGTGCCAGCAGCTCGGGGACCGGGACAGGGGCCCAATGGGGGACCCAGTACTTC.